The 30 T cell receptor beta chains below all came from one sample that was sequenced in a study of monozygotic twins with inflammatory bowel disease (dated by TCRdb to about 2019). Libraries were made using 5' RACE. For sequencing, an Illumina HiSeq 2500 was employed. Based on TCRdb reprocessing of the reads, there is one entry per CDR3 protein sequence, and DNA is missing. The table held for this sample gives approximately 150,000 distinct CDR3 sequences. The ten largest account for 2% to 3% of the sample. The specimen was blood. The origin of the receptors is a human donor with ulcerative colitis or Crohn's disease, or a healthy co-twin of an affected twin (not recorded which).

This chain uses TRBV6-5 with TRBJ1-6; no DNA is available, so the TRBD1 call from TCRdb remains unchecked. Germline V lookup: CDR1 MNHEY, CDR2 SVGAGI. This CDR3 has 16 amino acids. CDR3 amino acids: CASRSLTRIIKSPLHF.

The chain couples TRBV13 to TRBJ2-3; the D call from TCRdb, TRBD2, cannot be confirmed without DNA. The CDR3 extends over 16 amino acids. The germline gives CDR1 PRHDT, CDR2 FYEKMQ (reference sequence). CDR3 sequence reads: CASSPRLAGSTDTQYF.

This chain's CDR3 is CASSLGGIEQYF. This chain connects TRBV5-1 to TRBJ2-7; checking the TCRdb D call of TRBD1 is not possible without DNA. The CDR3 sequence is 12 residues long. Germline V gene sequence: CDR1 SGHRS, CDR2 YFSETQ. Looking up the rest from reference TRBV5-1 and TRBJ2-7 gives the full variable domain: KAGVTQTPRYLIKTRGQQVTLSCSPISGHRSVSWYQQTPGQGLQFLFEYFSETQRNKGNFPGRFSGRQFSNSRSEMNVSTLELGDSALYLCASSLGGIEQYFGPGTRLTVT.

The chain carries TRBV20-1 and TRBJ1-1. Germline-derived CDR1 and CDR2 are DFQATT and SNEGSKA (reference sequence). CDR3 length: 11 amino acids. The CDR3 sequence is CSAKGFTEAFF.

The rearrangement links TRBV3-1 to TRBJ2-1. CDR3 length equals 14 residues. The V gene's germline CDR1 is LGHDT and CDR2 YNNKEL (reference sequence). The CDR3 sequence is CATVQGGSYNEQFF.

CDR3 protein: CASSLAGTKEGEQYF. The chain is built from TRBV5-1 and TRBJ2-7; TCRdb returns TRBD1, unconfirmable since there is no DNA. The CDR3 has 15 amino acids. Germline assignment: CDR1 SGHRS and CDR2 YFSETQ.

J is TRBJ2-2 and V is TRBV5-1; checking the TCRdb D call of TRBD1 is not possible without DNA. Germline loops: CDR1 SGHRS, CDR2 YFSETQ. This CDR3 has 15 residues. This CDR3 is CASTRQGPNTGELFF.

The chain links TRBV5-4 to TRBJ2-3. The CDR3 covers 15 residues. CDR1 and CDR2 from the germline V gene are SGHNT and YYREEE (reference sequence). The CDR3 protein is CASSLVGSYTDTQYF.

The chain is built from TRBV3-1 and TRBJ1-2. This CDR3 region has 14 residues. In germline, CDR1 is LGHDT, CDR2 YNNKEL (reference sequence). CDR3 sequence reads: CASSQGTAAYGYTF.

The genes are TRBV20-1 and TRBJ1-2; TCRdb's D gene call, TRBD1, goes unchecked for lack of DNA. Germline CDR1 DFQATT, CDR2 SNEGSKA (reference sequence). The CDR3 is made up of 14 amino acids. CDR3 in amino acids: CSATPQGQGYGYTF.

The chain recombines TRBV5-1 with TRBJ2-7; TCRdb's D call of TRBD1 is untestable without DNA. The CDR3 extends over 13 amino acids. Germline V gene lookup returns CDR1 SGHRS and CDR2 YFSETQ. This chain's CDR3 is CASSFDRTYEQYF.

CDR3: CSARVGALVDGYTF. The chain has TRBV20-1 and TRBJ1-2. Germline lookup yields CDR1 DFQATT and CDR2 SNEGSKA (reference sequence). CDR3 length: 14 amino acids.

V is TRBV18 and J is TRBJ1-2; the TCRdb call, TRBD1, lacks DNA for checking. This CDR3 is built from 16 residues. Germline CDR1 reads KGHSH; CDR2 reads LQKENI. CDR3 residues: CASSPMGQGSGDGYTF. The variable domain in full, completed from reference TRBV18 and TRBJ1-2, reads NAGVMQNPRHLVRRRGQEARLRCSPMKGHSHVYWYRQLPEEGLKFMVYLQKENIIDESGMPKERFSAEFPKEGPSILRIQQVVRGDSAAYFCASSPMGQGSGDGYTFGSGTRLTVV.

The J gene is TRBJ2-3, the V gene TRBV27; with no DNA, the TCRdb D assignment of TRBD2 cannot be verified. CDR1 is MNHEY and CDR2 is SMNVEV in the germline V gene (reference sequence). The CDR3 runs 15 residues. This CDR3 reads CASSLRGGPADTQYF.

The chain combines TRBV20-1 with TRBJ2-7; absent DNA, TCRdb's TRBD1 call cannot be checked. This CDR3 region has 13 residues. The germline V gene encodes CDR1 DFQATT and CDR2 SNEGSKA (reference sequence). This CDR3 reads CSARDRVIWEQYF.

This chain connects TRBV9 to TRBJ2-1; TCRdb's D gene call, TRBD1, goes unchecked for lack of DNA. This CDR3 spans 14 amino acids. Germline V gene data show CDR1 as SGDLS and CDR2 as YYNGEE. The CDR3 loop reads CASSSSRVQGEQFF.

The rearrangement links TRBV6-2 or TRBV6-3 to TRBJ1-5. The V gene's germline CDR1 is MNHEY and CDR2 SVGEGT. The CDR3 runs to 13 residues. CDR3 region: CASSSISNQPQHF.

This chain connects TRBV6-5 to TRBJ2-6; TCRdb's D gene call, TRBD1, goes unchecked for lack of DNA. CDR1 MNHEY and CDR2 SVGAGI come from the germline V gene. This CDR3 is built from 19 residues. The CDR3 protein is CASSYSMGTGGYGANVLTF.

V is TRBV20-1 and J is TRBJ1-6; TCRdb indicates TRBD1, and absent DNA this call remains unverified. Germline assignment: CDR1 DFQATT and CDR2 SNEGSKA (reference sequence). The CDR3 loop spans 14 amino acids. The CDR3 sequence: CSAPQGAGGSPLHF.

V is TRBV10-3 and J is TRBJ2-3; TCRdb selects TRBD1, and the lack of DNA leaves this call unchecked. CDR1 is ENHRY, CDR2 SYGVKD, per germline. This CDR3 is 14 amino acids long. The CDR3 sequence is CAISGGGGPDTQYF.

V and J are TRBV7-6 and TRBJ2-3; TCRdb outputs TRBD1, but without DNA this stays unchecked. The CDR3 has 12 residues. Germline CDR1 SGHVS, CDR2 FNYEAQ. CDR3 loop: CASSWRGDTQYF.

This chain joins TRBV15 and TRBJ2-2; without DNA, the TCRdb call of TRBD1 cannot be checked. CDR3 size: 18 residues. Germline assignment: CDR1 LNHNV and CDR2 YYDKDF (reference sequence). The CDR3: CATSRDSGQMGGAGELFF.

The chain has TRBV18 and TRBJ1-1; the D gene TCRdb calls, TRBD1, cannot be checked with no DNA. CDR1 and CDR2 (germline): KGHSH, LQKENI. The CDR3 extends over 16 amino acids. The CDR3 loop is CASSGGSGRWNTEAFF.

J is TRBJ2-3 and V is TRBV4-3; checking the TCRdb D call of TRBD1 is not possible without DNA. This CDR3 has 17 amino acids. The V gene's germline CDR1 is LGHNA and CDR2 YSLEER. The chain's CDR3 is CASSHPGQGSSTDTQYF.

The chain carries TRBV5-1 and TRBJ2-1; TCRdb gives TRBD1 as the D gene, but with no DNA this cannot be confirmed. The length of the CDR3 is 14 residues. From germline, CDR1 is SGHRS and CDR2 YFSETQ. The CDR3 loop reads CASSLDRGYNEQFF.

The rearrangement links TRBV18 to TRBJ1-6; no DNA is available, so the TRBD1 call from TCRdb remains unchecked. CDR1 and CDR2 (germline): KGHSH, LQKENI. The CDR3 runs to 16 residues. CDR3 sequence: CASSPGTGSYNSPLHF. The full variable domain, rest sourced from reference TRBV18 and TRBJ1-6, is NAGVMQNPRHLVRRRGQEARLRCSPMKGHSHVYWYRQLPEEGLKFMVYLQKENIIDESGMPKERFSAEFPKEGPSILRIQQVVRGDSAAYFCASSPGTGSYNSPLHFGNGTRLTVT.

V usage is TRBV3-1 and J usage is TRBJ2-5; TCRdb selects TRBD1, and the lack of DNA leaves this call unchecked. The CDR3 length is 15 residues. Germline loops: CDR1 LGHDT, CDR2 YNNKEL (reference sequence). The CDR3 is CASSQVTGGGETQYF.

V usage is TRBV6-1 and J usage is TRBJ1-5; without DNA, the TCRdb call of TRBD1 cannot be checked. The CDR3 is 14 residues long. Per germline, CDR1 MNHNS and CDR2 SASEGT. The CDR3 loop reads CASSLRGSNQPQHF.

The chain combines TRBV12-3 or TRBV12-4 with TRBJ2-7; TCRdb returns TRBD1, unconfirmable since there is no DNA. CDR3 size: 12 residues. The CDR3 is CASSPGEGEQYF.

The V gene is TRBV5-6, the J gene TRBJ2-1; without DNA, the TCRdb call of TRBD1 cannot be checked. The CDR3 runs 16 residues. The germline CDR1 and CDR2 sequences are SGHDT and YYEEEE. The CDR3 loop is CASSLGGVFSYNEQFF.